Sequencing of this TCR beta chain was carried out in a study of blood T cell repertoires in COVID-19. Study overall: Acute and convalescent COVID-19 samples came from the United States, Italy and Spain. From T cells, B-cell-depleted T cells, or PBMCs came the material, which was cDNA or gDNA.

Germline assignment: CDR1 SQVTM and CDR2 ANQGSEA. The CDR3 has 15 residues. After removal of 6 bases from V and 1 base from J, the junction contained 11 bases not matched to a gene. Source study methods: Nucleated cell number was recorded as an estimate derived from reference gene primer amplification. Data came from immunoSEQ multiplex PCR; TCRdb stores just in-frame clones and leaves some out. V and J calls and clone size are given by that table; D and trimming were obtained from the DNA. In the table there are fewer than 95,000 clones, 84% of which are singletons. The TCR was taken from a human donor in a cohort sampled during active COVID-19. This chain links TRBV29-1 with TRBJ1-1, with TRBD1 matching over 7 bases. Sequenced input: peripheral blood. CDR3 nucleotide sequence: TGCAGCGTAACAGGGGCCGGACCCAGGAACACTGAAGCTTTCTTT. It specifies CSVTGAGPRNTEAFF.